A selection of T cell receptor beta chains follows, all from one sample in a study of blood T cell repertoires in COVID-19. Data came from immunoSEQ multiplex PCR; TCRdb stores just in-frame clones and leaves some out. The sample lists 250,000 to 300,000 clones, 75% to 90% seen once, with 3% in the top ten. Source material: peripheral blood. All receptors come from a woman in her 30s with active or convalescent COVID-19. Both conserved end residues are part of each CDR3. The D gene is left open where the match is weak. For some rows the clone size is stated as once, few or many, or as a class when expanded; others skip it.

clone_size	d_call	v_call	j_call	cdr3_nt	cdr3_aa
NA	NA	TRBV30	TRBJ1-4	TGTGCCTGGAGTGTCGGCCGACAGCTTAATGAAAAACTGTTTTTT	CAWSVGRQLNEKLFF
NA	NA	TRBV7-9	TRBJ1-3	TGTGCCAGCAGCTCACAGGGAATGCACTCTGGAAACACCATATATTTT	CASSSQGMHSGNTIYF
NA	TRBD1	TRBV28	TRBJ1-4	TGTGCCAGCAGTTTCCGAGGACAGGGCCCTAATGAAAAACTGTTTTTT	CASSFRGQGPNEKLFF
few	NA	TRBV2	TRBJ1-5	TGTGCCAGCAGTGAGGGGCGGAGAGGTCAGCCCCAGCATTTT	CASSEGRRGQPQHF
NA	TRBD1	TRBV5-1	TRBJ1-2	TGCGCCAGCAGCCGGGACAGGGGAGGGGATGGCTACACCTTC	CASSRDRGGDGYTF
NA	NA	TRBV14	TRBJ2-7	TGTGCCAGCAGCCAAACCTACAGCGAGCAGTACTTC	CASSQTYSEQYF
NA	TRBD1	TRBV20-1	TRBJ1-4	TGCAGTGCTACTGACAGGGGGCGGGAGGAAAAACTGTTTTTT	CSATDRGREEKLFF
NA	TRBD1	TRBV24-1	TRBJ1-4	TGTGCCACCAGTGACTCACAGGGGGCAGGGGAAAAACTGTTTTTT	CATSDSQGAGEKLFF
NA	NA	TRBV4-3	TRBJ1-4	TGCGCCAGCAGCCAAGAAGTGGGGGGTCATGAAAAACTGTTTTTT	CASSQEVGGHEKLFF
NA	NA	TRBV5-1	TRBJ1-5	TGCGCCAGCAGCGGCCCGGCAGGGGCCGAAGCGAATCAGCCCCAGCATTTT	CASSGPAGAEANQPQHF
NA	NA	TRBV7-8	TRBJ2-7	TGTGCCAGCAGCTTTCGGGCAGGGACTTCCTACGAGCAGTACTTC	CASSFRAGTSYEQYF
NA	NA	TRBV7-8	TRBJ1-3	TGTGCCAGCAGCGCACAAATCTCTGGAAACACCATATATTTT	CASSAQISGNTIYF
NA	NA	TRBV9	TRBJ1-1	TGTGCCAGCAGCCCGCGTAGGAGAGACACTGAAGCTTTCTTT	CASSPRRRDTEAFF
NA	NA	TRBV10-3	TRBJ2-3	TGTGCCATCAGTGAGTCGATTTGGACAGGCCGGGGGTCAGATACGCAGTATTTT	CAISESIWTGRGSDTQYF
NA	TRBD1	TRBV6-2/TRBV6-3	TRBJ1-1	TGTGCCAGCAGTTACTCGAACGGGACAGGGGCTTCTCACAAAAGAAGGACTGAAGCTTTCTTT	CASSYSNGTGASHKRRTEAFF
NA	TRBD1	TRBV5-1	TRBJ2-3	TGCGCCAGCAGCCCAGATGGGACAGGGCCCGGGGATACGCAGTATTTT	CASSPDGTGPGDTQYF
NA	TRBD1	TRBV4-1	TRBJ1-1	TGCGCCAGCAGCCAAGATGACCAGGGGGGACCTCGGATGAACACTGAAGCTTTCTTT	CASSQDDQGGPRMNTEAFF
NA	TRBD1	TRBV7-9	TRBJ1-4	TGTGCCAGCAGCTTCTCTTTCTCCGGACAGGGATATGAAAAACTGTTTTTT	CASSFSFSGQGYEKLFF
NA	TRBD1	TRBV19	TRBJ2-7	TGTGCCAGTAGTATAGGCCGCGGGACAGGGGACTCCGAGCAGTACTTC	CASSIGRGTGDSEQYF
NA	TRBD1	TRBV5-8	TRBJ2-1	TGTGCCAGCAGTCACAGCCCGGGACAGGGCTCAAATGAGCAGTTCTTC	CASSHSPGQGSNEQFF